This T cell receptor beta chain stems from a study of T cell responses to AZD1222 COVID-19 vaccine. Whole-study results and caveats: The donors showed a predominance of white British ancestry and of females, with possible underestimation of clonal diversity. Vaccine-related CD4 TCRs covered spike, predominating at 160-218 and 743-854. Targets within unmutated variant regions were reportedly found for nearly half of spike-specific TCRs. The study identified only 6 or 7 AZD1222 recipients as seropositive at baseline.

CDR3 size: 14 residues. CDR1 and CDR2 from the germline V gene are SGHNT and YYREEE (reference sequence). V dropped 0 bases and J dropped 2 bases, with 8 bases sitting between them. Here immunoSEQ multiplex PCR was the method, and the copy in TCRdb shows in-frame clones only, minus some. The sample carries more than 60,000 clones, 85% to 90% recorded once. Of note for this clone: Antigen: not known.

The sequencing used peripheral blood, collected on day 0 of AZD1222 vaccination. This sequence was found in an adult in good health. The chain has TRBV5-4 and TRBJ2-5; tentatively, D is TRBD1 (5 bases). The CDR3 region is CASSLEAGQETQYF. Written as DNA, the CDR3 is TGTGCCAGCAGCTTGGAGGCAGGGCAAGAGACCCAGTACTTC.